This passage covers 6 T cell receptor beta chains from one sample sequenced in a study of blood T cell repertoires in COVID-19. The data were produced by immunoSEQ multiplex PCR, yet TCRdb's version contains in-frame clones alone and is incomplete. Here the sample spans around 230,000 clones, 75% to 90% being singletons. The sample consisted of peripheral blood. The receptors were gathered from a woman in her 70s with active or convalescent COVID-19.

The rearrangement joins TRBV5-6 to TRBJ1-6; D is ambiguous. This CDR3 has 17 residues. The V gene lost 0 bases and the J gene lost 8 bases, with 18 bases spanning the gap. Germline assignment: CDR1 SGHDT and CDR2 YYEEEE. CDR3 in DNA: TGTGCCAGCAGCTTGGGGGTTTTCGGGCGGAGGTATTCACCCCTCCACTTT. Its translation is CASSLGVFGRRYSPLHF.

For the CDR3, the DNA is TGTGCCAAGGGACTAGCGGGTGCCTACAATGAGCAGTTCTTC. Its protein is CAKGLAGAYNEQFF. V is TRBV2 and J is TRBJ2-1; 12 bases agree with TRBD2. J was trimmed by 2 bases and V by 10 bases; bases with no gene match: 3. CDR1 SNHLY and CDR2 FYNNEI come from the germline V gene. This CDR3 has 14 amino acids.

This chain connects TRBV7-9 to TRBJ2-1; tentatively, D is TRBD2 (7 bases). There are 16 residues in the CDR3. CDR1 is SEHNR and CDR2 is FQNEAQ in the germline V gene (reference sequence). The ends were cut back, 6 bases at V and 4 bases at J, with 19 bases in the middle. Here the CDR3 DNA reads TGTGCCAGCAGATCCTCCCGGGGGGCGATGTACAATGAGCAGTTCTTC. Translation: CASRSSRGAMYNEQFF.

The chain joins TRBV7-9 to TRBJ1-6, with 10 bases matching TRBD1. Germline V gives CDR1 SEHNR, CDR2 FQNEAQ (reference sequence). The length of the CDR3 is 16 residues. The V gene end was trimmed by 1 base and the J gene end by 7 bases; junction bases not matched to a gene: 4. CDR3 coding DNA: TGTGCCAGCAGCTTAGATCCGGGACAGGGGAATTCACCCCTCCACTTT. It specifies CASSLDPGQGNSPLHF. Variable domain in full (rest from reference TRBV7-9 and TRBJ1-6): DTGVSQNPRHKITKRGQNVTFRCDPISEHNRLYWYRQTLGQGPEFLTYFQNEAQLEKSRLLSDRFSAERPKGSFSTLEIQRTEQGDSAMYLCASSLDPGQGNSPLHFGNGTRLTVT.

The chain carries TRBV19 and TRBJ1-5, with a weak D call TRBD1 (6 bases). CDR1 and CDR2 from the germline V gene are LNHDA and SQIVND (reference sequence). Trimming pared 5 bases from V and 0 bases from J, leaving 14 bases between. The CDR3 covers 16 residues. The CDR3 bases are TGTGCCAGTAGTTCAATGGGACAAAATAGCAATCAGCCCCAGCATTTT. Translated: CASSSMGQNSNQPQHF.

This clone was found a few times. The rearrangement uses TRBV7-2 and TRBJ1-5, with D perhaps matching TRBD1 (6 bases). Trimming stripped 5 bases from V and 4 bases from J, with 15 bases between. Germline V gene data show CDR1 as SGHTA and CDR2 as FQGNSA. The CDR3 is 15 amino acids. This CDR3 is CASSATGRGNQPQHF. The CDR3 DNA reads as TGTGCCAGCAGCGCAACAGGGCGAGGAAATCAGCCCCAGCATTTT.